The 12 T cell receptor beta chains given below trace back to one sample, sequenced in a study of blood T cell dynamics during melanoma immunotherapy. Time point described: week 3, after first cycle of checkpoint inhibitor. Using immunoSEQ multiplex PCR, the repertoire was profiled, and TCRdb retains in-frame clones only, with some absent. In the table there are about 12,000 clones, roughly 88% of which are singletons. Sequenced here: blood, sampled from a patient treated with checkpoint blockade. Receptors originate from a human donor with melanoma.

The J gene is TRBJ1-1, the V gene TRBV7-9; no definite D call. Trimming stripped 5 bases from V and 4 bases from J, with 17 bases between. CDR1 is SEHNR, CDR2 FQNEAQ, per germline (reference sequence). This CDR3 region has 15 residues. CDR3: CASSPRGGSGTEAFF. Here the CDR3 DNA reads TGTGCCAGCAGCCCCCGAGGCGGGTCGGGCACTGAAGCTTTCTTT.

This rearrangement joins TRBV9 to TRBJ2-3; TRBD1 aligns across 7 bases. Trimming took 4 bases from V and 2 from J; bases not matched to a gene: 7. The CDR3 sequence is 15 residues long. Germline V gene data show CDR1 as SGDLS and CDR2 as YYNGEE. The CDR3 DNA is TGTGCCAGCAGCCGCTTGGACAGGCCCACAGATACGCAGTATTTT. Translating it yields CASSRLDRPTDTQYF.

This clone was seen only a few times. V gene TRBV6-1 combines with J gene TRBJ1-1; 8 positions match TRBD1. V was clipped by 7 bases and J by 7 bases; unmatched bases: 8. Germline loops: CDR1 MNHNS, CDR2 SASEGT. The CDR3 is 13 residues long. CDR3 region: CASTRRGQFEAFF. In DNA form, the CDR3 reads TGTGCCAGCACCCGCAGGGGGCAGTTTGAAGCTTTCTTT.

The V and J genes are TRBV11-2 and TRBJ2-7; D is uncertain. The germline gives CDR1 SGHAT, CDR2 FQNNGV. This CDR3 has 15 residues. V lost 1 base and J 4 bases, leaving 14 bases between the germline ends. CDR3 DNA: TGTGCCAGCAGCTTAGTTCCCCAGGTTGGGTACGAGCAGTACTTC. It yields the protein CASSLVPQVGYEQYF.

This rearrangement joins TRBV19 to TRBJ1-1; unclear D gene. The CDR3 spans 16 residues. With 3 bases removed from V and 1 base from J, the gap between germline ends came to 15 bases. Per the germline V gene, CDR1 is LNHDA and CDR2 is SQIVND (reference sequence). CDR3 nucleotides: TGTGCCAGTAGTATCGGCAGACTAAGACAGAACACTGAAGCTTTCTTT. This gives the protein CASSIGRLRQNTEAFF. Supplemented by reference TRBV19 and TRBJ1-1, the full variable domain reads DGGITQSPKYLFRKEGQNVTLSCEQNLNHDAMYWYRQDPGQGLRLIYYSQIVNDFQKGDIAEGYSVSREKKESFPLTVTSAQKNPTAFYLCASSIGRLRQNTEAFFGQGTRLTVV.

V gene TRBV4-1 combines with J gene TRBJ2-7; possible D gene TRBD2, 7 bases. The CDR3 runs to 16 residues. V was trimmed by 4 bases and J by 6 bases, leaving 22 bases between them. Looked up from germline, CDR1 is MGHRA and CDR2 is YSYEKL. CDR3 region: CASSRGGRGSLREQYF. Written as DNA, the CDR3 is TGCGCCAGCAGCCGGGGAGGGAGGGGGTCTTTGCGCGAGCAGTACTTC.

This clone was detected once. One junction end does not reproduce the germline sequence, and a read error may be involved. The genes are TRBV5-1 and TRBJ2-7; D uncertain. CDR1 is SGHRS, CDR2 YFSETQ, per germline. The CDR3 length is 11 residues. The CDR3 loop is CVSSLAYEQYF. In nucleotides, the CDR3 is TGCGTCAGCAGCCTTGCCTACGAGCAGTACTTC.

V and J are TRBV19 and TRBJ1-5; 8 bases align to TRBD1. The CDR3 runs to 17 residues. V gave up 5 bases and J gave up 3 bases; unmatched junction bases: 12. Germline loops: CDR1 LNHDA, CDR2 SQIVND (reference sequence). The CDR3 sequence: CASSGTLGQGNNQPQHF. The CDR3 DNA follows: TGTGCCAGTAGTGGAACCCTCGGACAGGGTAACAATCAGCCCCAGCATTTT.

V usage is TRBV4-2 and J usage is TRBJ2-5, with 8 positions matching TRBD2. CDR3 size: 16 residues. Per germline, CDR1 LGHNA and CDR2 YNFKEQ. The junction had 7 bases not matched to a gene; V was cut back by 2 bases and J by 2 bases. The CDR3 protein is CASSQSAGVSQETQYF. The DNA for the CDR3 is TGTGCCAGCAGCCAATCAGCGGGAGTAAGTCAAGAGACCCAGTACTTC.

The genes are TRBV6-1 and TRBJ1-2; D not certain. The CDR3 is 13 amino acids. Between the trimmed V and J ends, which lost 4 bases and 2 bases, there was a span of 8 bases. Germline CDR1 MNHNS, CDR2 SASEGT. In DNA form, the CDR3 reads TGTGCCAGCAGTGCAGGATGGAACTATGGCTACACCTTC. It specifies CASSAGWNYGYTF.

The gene calls are TRBV2 and TRBJ2-5; no definite D call. Trimming took off 6 bases at V and 0 bases at J, with 14 bases between the two ends. Germline lookup yields CDR1 SNHLY and CDR2 FYNNEI. The CDR3 has 15 residues. CDR3 protein: CASRRREVHQETQYF. DNA of the CDR3: TGTGCCAGCAGGCGACGAGAAGTACACCAAGAGACCCAGTACTTC.

The V gene is TRBV11-3, the J gene TRBJ2-7; a possible D gene is TRBD1 (5 bases). V lost 0 bases and J 7 bases, leaving 7 bases between the germline ends. This CDR3 has 12 residues. From germline, CDR1 is SGHNT and CDR2 YENEEA. Here the CDR3 reads CASSLDQGEQYF. As DNA, the CDR3 is TGTGCCAGCAGCTTAGACCAGGGAGAGCAGTACTTC.